Following are 14 T cell receptor beta chains from one sample sequenced in a study of T-cell memory formation after mild COVID-19. TCRdb called the 5' RACE reads again in MiXCR, with one record for every CDR3 protein. The sample consists of about 150,000 distinct CDR3 sequences, less than 40% of them appearing once. Specimen: PBMCs or a T cell subset sorted from them (not recorded which). Receptors originate from an adult woman who had mild COVID-19 (a few samples of this study predate the infection). Cell type and time point are not known.

This clonotype has a handful of counts. This chain uses TRBV5-1 with TRBJ2-1; D may match TRBD1 or TRBD2 (5 bases each). CDR1 SGHRS and CDR2 YFSETQ come from the germline V gene. Trimming cost V 3 bases and J 0 bases, with 13 bases left between them. The CDR3 runs to 16 residues. CDR3 in amino acids: CASSWDGQFSYNEQFF. CDR3 DNA: TGCGCCAGCAGCTGGGACGGACAATTCTCCTACAATGAGCAGTTCTTC.

This clonotype occurred many times. The chain employs TRBV28 and TRBJ1-6; D not resolved. Germline lookup yields CDR1 MDHEN and CDR2 SYDVKM. Between the trimmed V and J ends, which lost 7 bases and 12 bases, there was a span of 13 bases. CDR3 length: 12 amino acids. The CDR3 is CASTEGIRPLHF. CDR3 DNA: TGTGCCAGCACCGAAGGGATACGACCCCTCCACTTT.

V gene TRBV29-1 combines with J gene TRBJ2-7; the D gene is possibly TRBD2 (5 bases). Trimming shortened V by 6 bases and J by 2 bases, and 14 bases separated the two germline ends. The CDR3 consists of 13 residues. In germline, CDR1 is SQVTM, CDR2 ANQGSEA. This CDR3 is CSVGDRSAYEQYF. CDR3 coding DNA: TGCAGCGTCGGGGATCGATCCGCCTACGAGCAGTACTTC.

The chain combines TRBV11-3 with TRBJ2-1, with 10 bases fitting TRBD1. Germline CDR1 and CDR2: SGHNT and YENEEA. After removal of 4 bases from V and 8 bases from J, the junction contained 8 bases not matched to a gene. CDR3 length equals 15 residues. The CDR3 bases are TGTGCCAGCAGCTCTCCCGGGACAGGGGACTATGAGCAGTTCTTC. Its protein is CASSSPGTGDYEQFF.

This clonotype was observed a few times. This chain joins TRBV24-1 and TRBJ2-5; 9 bases map to TRBD2. V gave up 4 bases and J gave up 5 bases; unmatched junction bases: 10. Germline values: CDR1 KGHDR, CDR2 SFDVKD. The CDR3 length is 16 residues. CDR3 sequence: CATSDKAASGAETQYF. In DNA, the CDR3 is TGTGCCACCAGTGACAAGGCGGCTAGCGGGGCGGAGACCCAGTACTTC.

The rearrangement links TRBV9 to TRBJ2-3; D unresolved. CDR3 length: 13 amino acids. The germline V gene encodes CDR1 SGDLS and CDR2 YYNGEE. With 0 bases removed from V and 2 bases from J, the gap between germline ends came to 4 bases. Here the CDR3 DNA reads TGTGCCAGCAGCGTAGTAGCCACAGATACGCAGTATTTT. It specifies CASSVVATDTQYF.

This clonotype was counted only a few times. The rearrangement uses TRBV3-1 and TRBJ2-7, with D possibly TRBD2 on 6 matching bases. Germline CDR1 and CDR2: LGHDT and YNNKEL (reference sequence). V was pared by 4 bases and J by 0 bases, with 13 bases between. CDR3 length: 15 amino acids. The chain's CDR3 is CASSPAGTVSYEQYF. CDR3 coding DNA: TGTGCCAGCAGCCCCGCGGGAACTGTCTCCTACGAGCAGTACTTC.

Only a few counts were recorded for this clonotype. The rearrangement links TRBV5-1 to TRBJ1-2; D unclear. The length of the CDR3 is 17 residues. Germline CDR1 is SGHRS and CDR2 is YFSETQ. V lost 2 bases, J lost 1 base, and 18 bases lay in between. The chain's CDR3 is CASSFSGYLIDNYGYTF. CDR3 nucleotides: TGCGCCAGCAGCTTCTCCGGGTATTTGATCGATAACTATGGCTACACCTTC.

The genes are TRBV4-1 and TRBJ2-3, with no clear D. The CDR3 is 15 amino acids. The germline V gene encodes CDR1 MGHRA and CDR2 YSYEKL. The germline V and J ends were trimmed by 1 base and 2 bases, with 10 bases remaining between them. CDR3 sequence: CASSQVVEFTDTQYF. In DNA form, the CDR3 reads TGCGCCAGCAGCCAAGTGGTGGAATTCACAGATACGCAGTATTTT.

The chain links TRBV7-9 to TRBJ1-2; D gene ambiguous. CDR3 length equals 14 residues. The ends were cut back, 0 bases at V and 5 bases at J, with 10 bases in the middle. Germline lookup yields CDR1 SEHNR and CDR2 FQNEAQ (reference sequence). This chain's CDR3 is CASSLAQLIYGYTF. The CDR3 DNA is TGTGCCAGCAGCTTAGCACAGCTGATTTATGGCTACACCTTC.

This clonotype was observed at least ten times. The chain carries TRBV7-2 and TRBJ2-3; a possible D gene is TRBD2 (6 bases). Trimming removed 4 bases from V and 2 bases from J, with 10 bases in between. The germline CDR1 and CDR2 sequences are SGHTA and FQGNSA. The CDR3 has 14 amino acids. The CDR3 DNA sequence: TGTGCCAGCAGCTCGGGACTCGCCACAGATACGCAGTATTTT. Its protein product is CASSSGLATDTQYF.

This clonotype has just a few counts. The chain is built from TRBV24-1 and TRBJ1-1, with 10 bases aligning to TRBD1. The CDR3 runs to 16 residues. From germline, CDR1 is KGHDR and CDR2 SFDVKD. V dropped 5 bases and J dropped 4; count of bases not matched to a gene: 9. CDR3 sequence: CATSATPGTGVTEAFF. CDR3 nucleotide sequence: TGTGCCACCAGTGCCACCCCCGGGACAGGGGTCACTGAAGCTTTCTTT.

Here the CDR3 reads CASSLALSNEQFF. Written as DNA, the CDR3 is TGTGCCAGCAGCTTAGCTCTCAGCAATGAGCAGTTCTTC. V and J are TRBV7-8 and TRBJ2-1; D unresolved. The CDR3 runs 13 residues. V lost 0 bases, J lost 6 bases, and 6 bases lay in between. Germline CDR1 is SGHVS and CDR2 is FQNEAQ.

This clonotype was found a few times. This chain uses TRBV5-1 with TRBJ1-4; maybe TRBD1 (6 bases). There are 15 residues in the CDR3. CDR1 is SGHRS and CDR2 is YFSETQ in the germline V gene. V lost 1 base, J lost 5 bases, and 12 bases lay in between. The CDR3 spells CASSLTAGANEKLFF. As DNA, the CDR3 is TGCGCCAGCAGCTTGACGGCAGGGGCAAATGAAAAACTGTTTTTT.